The clone carrying this T cell receptor (beta chain) was picked up many times. V shed 4 bases and J shed 0 bases, with 10 bases lying between them. CDR3 size: 14 residues. Germline V CDR1 and CDR2: SGDLS, YYNGEE. This specimen comes from a study of blood T cell repertoires in COVID-19. About the research overall: Material from acute and convalescent COVID-19 was sourced from the United States, Italy and Spain. T cells, B-cell-depleted T cells, or PBMCs supplied cDNA or gDNA.

Authors' processing steps: Cell counts per sample came from amplifying reference gene primers. The data were produced by immunoSEQ multiplex PCR, yet TCRdb's version contains in-frame clones alone and is incomplete. Clone size and V and J calls were adopted from that table, with D and trimming inferred from the DNA. The repertoire holds fewer than 250,000 clones, with around 90% as singletons. This receptor was obtained from a man aged 55 to 70 with acute or convalescent COVID-19. This chain connects TRBV9 to TRBJ1-1, with TRBD1 as a possible D gene (5 bases). The sample taken for sequencing was peripheral blood. The CDR3 coding sequence is TGTGCCAGCAGCCGGAGGGGCATGAACACTGAAGCTTTCTTT. This codes for CASSRRGMNTEAFF.